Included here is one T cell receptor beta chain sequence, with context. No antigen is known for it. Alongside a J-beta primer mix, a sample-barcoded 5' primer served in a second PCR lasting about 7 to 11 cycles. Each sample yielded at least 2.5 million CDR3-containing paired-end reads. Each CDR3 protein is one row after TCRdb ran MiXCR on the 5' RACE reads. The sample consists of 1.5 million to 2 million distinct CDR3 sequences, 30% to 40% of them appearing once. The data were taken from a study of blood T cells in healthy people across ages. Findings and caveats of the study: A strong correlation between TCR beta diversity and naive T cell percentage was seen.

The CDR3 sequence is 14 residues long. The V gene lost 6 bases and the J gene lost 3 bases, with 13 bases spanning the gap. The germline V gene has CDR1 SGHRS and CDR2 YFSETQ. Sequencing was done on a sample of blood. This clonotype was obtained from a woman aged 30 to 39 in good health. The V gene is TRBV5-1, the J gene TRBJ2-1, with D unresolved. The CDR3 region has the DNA TGCGCCAGCACTATTGTAGGATACTACAATGAGCAGTTCTTC. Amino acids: CASTIVGYYNEQFF.